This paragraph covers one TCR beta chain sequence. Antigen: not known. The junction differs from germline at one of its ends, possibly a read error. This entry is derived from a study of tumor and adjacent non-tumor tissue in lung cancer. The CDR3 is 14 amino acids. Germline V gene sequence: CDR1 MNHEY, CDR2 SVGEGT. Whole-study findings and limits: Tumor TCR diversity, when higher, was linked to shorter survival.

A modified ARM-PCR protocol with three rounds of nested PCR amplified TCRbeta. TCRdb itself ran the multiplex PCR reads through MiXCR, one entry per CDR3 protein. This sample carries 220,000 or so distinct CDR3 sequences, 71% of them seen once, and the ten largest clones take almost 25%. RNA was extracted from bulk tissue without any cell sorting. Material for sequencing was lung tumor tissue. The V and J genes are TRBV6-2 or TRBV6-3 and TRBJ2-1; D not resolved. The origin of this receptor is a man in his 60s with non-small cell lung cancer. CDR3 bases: TGTGCCTGCACCGACCGAACAGCCTGCAATGAGCTGTTCTTC. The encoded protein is CACTDRTACNELFF.